These 31 T cell receptor beta chains originate from one sample sequenced in a study of T-cell reconstitution after alpha-beta-depleted transplantation in children. Preparing the TCRbeta library involved the use of unique molecular identifiers. TCRdb itself ran the PCR reads through MiXCR, one entry per CDR3 protein. The repertoire holds over 85,000 distinct CDR3 sequences, about a tenth seen once, with about 8.8% in the top ten. This specimen consisted of PBMCs from the stem cell graft donor, obtained from the stem cell graft. The source of these receptors is a human donor who donated a stem cell graft to a child with acute lymphoblastic leukemia.

This clonotype was recorded many times. The chain recombines TRBV12-3 or TRBV12-4 with TRBJ2-5, with a weak D call TRBD1 (6 bases). V lost 5 bases and J lost 11, with 18 bases in between. This CDR3 has 13 amino acids. CDR3 DNA: TGTGCCAGCAGTCCCTCCGGGCCAGGGACACAGTACTTC. This translates into CASSPSGPGTQYF.

This clonotype has at least ten counts. The V gene is TRBV29-1, the J gene TRBJ2-4; tentative D call: TRBD1 (6 bases). Trimming removed 6 bases at V and 0 bases at J, with 12 bases between. The length of the CDR3 is 14 residues. Per germline, CDR1 SQVTM and CDR2 ANQGSEA. The CDR3 region has the DNA TGCAGCGTGGGAGACAGGCTAGCCAAAAACATTCAGTACTTC. Its protein is CSVGDRLAKNIQYF.

This clonotype was detected many times. The chain carries TRBV5-1 and TRBJ2-2; D remains ambiguous. V was pared by 0 bases and J by 0 bases, with 6 bases between. The germline CDR1 and CDR2 sequences are SGHRS and YFSETQ. This CDR3 is built from 15 residues. The CDR3 here is CASSLGSANTGELFF. The CDR3 DNA reads TGCGCCAGCAGCTTGGGCTCTGCGAACACCGGGGAGCTGTTTTTT.

This clonotype was detected many times. This sequence joins TRBV29-1 and TRBJ2-7, with D tentatively TRBD1 (5 bases). CDR1 and CDR2 from the germline V gene are SQVTM and ANQGSEA. This CDR3 is 12 amino acids long. The ends were cut back, 4 bases at V and 1 base at J, with 8 bases in the middle. The CDR3 DNA is TGCAGCGTTGGGTCAGGGTCCTACGAGCAGTACTTC. Translating it yields CSVGSGSYEQYF.

This clonotype was picked up many times. This chain connects TRBV6-5 to TRBJ2-1; the match to TRBD2 covers 12 bases. Germline V CDR1 and CDR2: MNHEY, SVGAGI. J gave up 6 bases and V 6 bases, and 6 bases lay outside the gene matches. CDR3 length: 15 residues. This chain's CDR3 is CASRPSGGAGNEQFF. CDR3 DNA: TGTGCCAGCAGACCTAGCGGGGGGGCGGGCAATGAGCAGTTCTTC.

A few counts support this clonotype. The rearrangement joins TRBV7-2 to TRBJ2-7; D possibly uses TRBD1 or TRBD2 (6 bases each). The CDR3 spans 12 residues. Between the trimmed V and J ends, which lost 5 bases and 4 bases, there was a span of 9 bases. CDR1 is SGHTA and CDR2 is FQGNSA in the germline V gene. CDR3 loop: CASSRGGYEQYF. CDR3 nucleotide sequence: TGTGCCAGCAGCCGAGGGGGGTACGAGCAGTACTTC.

This clonotype has ten or more counts. The chain carries TRBV9 and TRBJ2-7; the match to TRBD2 covers 9 bases. The CDR3 has 14 amino acids. J gave up 7 bases and V 6 bases, and 11 bases lay outside the gene matches. Germline V CDR1 and CDR2: SGDLS, YYNGEE. The CDR3 sequence is CASNTGGGAEEQYF. For the CDR3, the DNA is TGTGCCAGCAACACGGGCGGGGGGGCGGAGGAGCAGTACTTC.

This clonotype was seen many times. The V gene is TRBV29-1, the J gene TRBJ2-1; no reliable D call. The germline V gene has CDR1 SQVTM and CDR2 ANQGSEA. This CDR3 comprises 14 residues. Trimming removed 3 bases from V and 9 bases from J, with 18 bases in between. The CDR3 coding sequence is TGCAGCGTTGAGCCCTCCGGGCATCCCTTTGAGCAGTTCTTC. Its translation is CSVEPSGHPFEQFF.

At least ten counts were recorded for this clonotype. The V and J genes are TRBV12-3 or TRBV12-4 and TRBJ1-2; D not certain. Deletions cut 3 bases from V and 6 bases from J, with 8 bases between. The CDR3 contains 12 residues. The CDR3 sequence: CASSFDQDGYTF. CDR3 bases: TGTGCCAGCAGTTTTGACCAAGATGGCTACACCTTC.

This clonotype was observed at least ten times. The chain is built from TRBV29-1 and TRBJ1-1, with D uncertain. CDR1 and CDR2 from the germline V gene are SQVTM and ANQGSEA. The CDR3 runs 13 residues. V was trimmed by 1 base and J by 3 bases, leaving 9 bases between them. The CDR3 DNA reads TGCAGCGTTGAAGTCGGGTTAGACACTGAAGCTTTCTTT. Translating it yields CSVEVGLDTEAFF.

This clonotype was detected many times. The chain combines TRBV10-3 with TRBJ2-1; D is unresolved. This CDR3 spans 12 amino acids. The germline CDR1 and CDR2 sequences are ENHRY and SYGVKD. V dropped 0 bases and J dropped 13 bases, with 10 bases sitting between them. The CDR3 sequence: CAISESKRFQFF. The CDR3 DNA follows: TGTGCCATCAGTGAGTCGAAACGTTTCCAGTTCTTC.

This clonotype was seen repeatedly, ten times or more. The J gene is TRBJ1-3, the V gene TRBV12-3 or TRBV12-4; unclear D gene. Trimming pared 6 bases from V and 1 base from J, leaving 10 bases between. This CDR3 has 14 amino acids. As DNA, the CDR3 is TGTGCCAGCAGGCCTTACGCGTCTGGAAACACCATATATTTT. Its translation: CASRPYASGNTIYF.

Ten or more counts support this clonotype. This chain links TRBV3-1 with TRBJ2-7, with unresolved D. The V gene lost 3 bases and the J gene lost 3 bases, with 12 bases spanning the gap. Germline CDR1 reads LGHDT; CDR2 reads YNNKEL (reference sequence). The CDR3 sequence is 14 residues long. CDR3 region: CASSQGSGGYEQYF. For the CDR3, the DNA is TGTGCCAGCAGCCAGGGCTCGGGTGGCTACGAGCAGTACTTC.

The J gene is TRBJ1-1, the V gene TRBV30; D is possibly TRBD1 (5 bases). The CDR3 sequence is 11 residues long. Germline CDR1 reads GTSNPN; CDR2 reads SVGIG (reference sequence). V lost 0 bases and J 10 bases, leaving 9 bases between the germline ends. The CDR3 region is CAWSVGGGAFF. DNA of the CDR3: TGTGCCTGGAGTGTGGGGGGGGGAGCTTTCTTT.

This clonotype came up many times. V and J are TRBV12-3 or TRBV12-4 and TRBJ1-5, with a weak D call TRBD1 (6 bases). The CDR3 contains 13 residues. V was pared by 3 bases and J by 6 bases, with 9 bases between. CDR3 in DNA: TGTGCCAGCAGTTTGGGGGGCCCTCAGCCCCAGCATTTT. This gives the protein CASSLGGPQPQHF.

This clonotype was seen at least ten times. This chain uses TRBV5-1 with TRBJ2-1; D is ambiguous. Germline V gene lookup returns CDR1 SGHRS and CDR2 YFSETQ. The CDR3 contains 15 residues. Deletions cut 0 bases from V and 5 bases from J, with 12 bases between. This chain's CDR3 is CASSLVLGANNEQFF. DNA of the CDR3: TGCGCCAGCAGCTTGGTGCTAGGTGCCAACAATGAGCAGTTCTTC.

Ten or more counts support this clonotype. V usage is TRBV20-1 and J usage is TRBJ2-3, with 9 bases matching TRBD2. Germline assignment: CDR1 DFQATT and CDR2 SNEGSKA (reference sequence). The CDR3 runs to 13 residues. V lost 6 bases, J lost 2 bases, and 3 bases stayed unmatched. The CDR3: CSAPSGNTDTQYF. CDR3 sequence (DNA): TGCAGTGCCCCTAGCGGGAACACAGATACGCAGTATTTT.

This sequence joins TRBV11-2 and TRBJ2-1; 9 positions agree with TRBD2. V lost 1 base and J lost 3; bases outside the gene matches: 4. This CDR3 region has 16 residues. CDR1 is SGHAT, CDR2 FQNNGV, per germline. CDR3 loop: CASSLAAAGGYNEQFF. The CDR3 DNA reads TGTGCCAGCAGCTTAGCGGCAGCGGGGGGCTACAATGAGCAGTTCTTC.

This clonotype was picked up many times. This rearrangement joins TRBV7-6 to TRBJ2-2; perhaps TRBD1 as D (5 bases). This CDR3 has 13 residues. V was shortened by 5 bases and J by 4 bases, with 8 bases between the two germline ends. Germline CDR1 is SGHVS and CDR2 is FNYEAQ. CDR3 in amino acids: CASSLRVTGELFF. The CDR3 DNA sequence: TGTGCCAGCAGCCTCAGGGTCACCGGGGAGCTGTTTTTT.

This clonotype was counted ten times or more. The J gene is TRBJ1-1, the V gene TRBV12-3 or TRBV12-4, with a possible D match to TRBD1 (6 bases). The CDR3 sequence is 15 residues long. The V end was cut by 2 bases, the J end by 0 bases, with 10 bases between. CDR3 residues: CASSLKQGMNTEAFF. CDR3 nucleotide sequence: TGTGCCAGCAGTTTAAAGCAGGGGATGAACACTGAAGCTTTCTTT.

In its sample, this clonotype was seen many times. The junction and the germline gene differ at one end; a read error may be behind it. The chain carries TRBV4-3 and TRBJ2-7; D is perhaps TRBD1 (6 bases). Germline V lookup: CDR1 LGHNA, CDR2 YSLEER. This CDR3 is 16 amino acids long. DNA of the CDR3: TGCGCCAGCAGCCAGTTCTATGGGGACATCTCCTCCGAGCAGTACTTC. Translation gives CASSQFYGDISSEQYF.

Many counts were recorded for this clonotype. The chain employs TRBV7-2 and TRBJ1-6; no clear D gene. The CDR3 is made up of 14 amino acids. From germline, CDR1 is SGHTA and CDR2 FQGNSA. The V end lost 1 base, the J end lost 10 bases, and 11 bases lay between the germline ends. The CDR3 region is CASSLEREGSPLHF. The CDR3 coding sequence is TGTGCCAGCAGCTTAGAGAGGGAGGGCTCACCCCTCCACTTT.

This clonotype was observed at least ten times. The chain is built from TRBV5-1 and TRBJ2-5, with 9 bases lining up with TRBD2. In germline, CDR1 is SGHRS, CDR2 YFSETQ. This CDR3 region has 16 residues. V dropped 0 bases and J dropped 4; count of bases not matched to a gene: 7. CDR3 sequence reads: CASSLEWRGGGETQYF. The CDR3 bases are TGCGCCAGCAGCTTGGAGTGGCGGGGGGGTGGAGAGACCCAGTACTTC.

This clonotype has a count of ten or more. V usage is TRBV5-1 and J usage is TRBJ1-2, with D unclear. Germline V gene data show CDR1 as SGHRS and CDR2 as YFSETQ. Trimming stripped 0 bases from V and 4 bases from J, with 10 bases between. This CDR3 comprises 14 residues. The CDR3 nucleotides read TGCGCCAGCAGCTTGGTTGCACAGTCCTATGGCTACACCTTC. It specifies CASSLVAQSYGYTF.

This clonotype was seen many times. The chain links TRBV7-2 to TRBJ2-7; 7 bases match TRBD1. This CDR3 contains 16 residues. The V gene's germline CDR1 is SGHTA and CDR2 FQGNSA. V was clipped by 1 base and J by 2 bases; unmatched bases: 8. The CDR3 DNA follows: TGTGCCAGCAGCTTAGTACTATCCGGGACAGCCTACGAGCAGTACTTC. This encodes CASSLVLSGTAYEQYF.

This clonotype was recorded at least ten times. The rearrangement uses TRBV15 and TRBJ2-7; D gene ambiguous. The CDR3 spans 16 residues. Per the germline V gene, CDR1 is LNHNV and CDR2 is YYDKDF (reference sequence). With 0 bases removed from V and 6 bases from J, the gap between germline ends came to 18 bases. The CDR3, as DNA: TGTGCCACCAGCAGAGATCGTCTATATCCCGGCAGCGAGCAGTACTTC. It specifies CATSRDRLYPGSEQYF.

J is TRBJ2-2 and V is TRBV30; D unclear. The CDR3 loop spans 12 amino acids. CDR1 is GTSNPN, CDR2 SVGIG, per germline (reference sequence). The V end was cut by 2 bases, the J end by 4 bases, with 5 bases between. CDR3 sequence (DNA): TGTGCCTGGAGTATAGGCACCGGGGAGCTGTTTTTT. This sequence encodes CAWSIGTGELFF.

This clonotype was picked up many times. As DNA, the CDR3 is TGTGCCAGCAGTTTATGGGGGGGAGGGCCAAATGAGCAGTTCTTC. Its translation: CASSLWGGGPNEQFF. The rearrangement joins TRBV27 to TRBJ2-1; 7 positions agree with TRBD2. The CDR3 consists of 15 residues. With 1 base clipped from V and 7 bases from J, the junction kept 7 bases outside the gene matches. Germline CDR1 reads MNHEY; CDR2 reads SMNVEV (reference sequence).

Many counts were recorded for this clonotype. V and J are TRBV6-5 and TRBJ1-6; D perhaps matches TRBD1 (6 bases). The V gene's germline CDR1 is MNHEY and CDR2 SVGAGI. The CDR3 is 15 amino acids. Trimming removed 4 bases from V and 7 bases from J, with 14 bases in between. The CDR3 DNA reads TGTGCCAGCAGTTGGGGACCAGGGGACAATTCACCCCTCCACTTT. As protein: CASSWGPGDNSPLHF.

This clonotype was picked up many times. The V gene is TRBV3-1, the J gene TRBJ2-2, with D maybe TRBD2 (6 bases). Between the trimmed V and J ends, which lost 6 bases and 4 bases, there was a span of 9 bases. This CDR3 has 13 amino acids. Looked up from germline, CDR1 is LGHDT and CDR2 is YNNKEL (reference sequence). The CDR3 nucleotides are TGTGCCAGCAGATTCGGGGGCACCGGGGAGCTGTTTTTT. Amino acid sequence: CASRFGGTGELFF. The variable domain in full, completed from reference TRBV3-1 and TRBJ2-2, reads DTAVSQTPKYLVTQMGNDKSIKCEQNLGHDTMYWYKQDSKKFLKIMFSYNNKELIINETVPNRFSPKSPDKAHLNLHINSLELGDSAVYFCASRFGGTGELFFGEGSRLTVL.

This clonotype was observed many times. This chain connects TRBV5-1 to TRBJ1-1; D gene unclear. V was shortened by 5 bases and J by 0 bases, with 8 bases between the two germline ends. In germline, CDR1 is SGHRS, CDR2 YFSETQ. This CDR3 has 13 amino acids. For the CDR3, the DNA is TGCGCCAGCAGGCCCGTTTTGAACACTGAAGCTTTCTTT. Translation gives CASRPVLNTEAFF.